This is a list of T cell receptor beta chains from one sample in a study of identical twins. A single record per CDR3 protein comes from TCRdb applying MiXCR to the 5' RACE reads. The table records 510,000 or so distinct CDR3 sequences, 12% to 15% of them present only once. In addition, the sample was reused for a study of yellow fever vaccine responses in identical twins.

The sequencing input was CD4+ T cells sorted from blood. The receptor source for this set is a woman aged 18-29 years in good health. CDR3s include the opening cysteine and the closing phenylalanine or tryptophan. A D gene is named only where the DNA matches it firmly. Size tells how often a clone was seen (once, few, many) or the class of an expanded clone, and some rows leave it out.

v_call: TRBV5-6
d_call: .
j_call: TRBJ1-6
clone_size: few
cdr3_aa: CASSRDGLGSPLHF
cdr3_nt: TGTGCCAGCAGCCGGGACGGATTAGGATCACCCCTCCACTTT

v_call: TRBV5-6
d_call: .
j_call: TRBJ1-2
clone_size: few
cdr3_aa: CASSLGQRTYGYTF
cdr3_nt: TGTGCCAGCAGCTTGGGACAGCGAACCTATGGCTACACCTTC

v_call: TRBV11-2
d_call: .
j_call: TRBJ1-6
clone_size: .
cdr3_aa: CASSQRVEGNSPLHF
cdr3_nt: TGTGCCAGCAGCCAGAGGGTAGAAGGGAATTCACCCCTCCACTTT

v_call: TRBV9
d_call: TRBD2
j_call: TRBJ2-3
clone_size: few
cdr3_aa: CASSTGLAGGYTDTQYF
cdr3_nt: TGTGCCAGCAGCACGGGACTAGCGGGGGGCTACACAGATACGCAGTATTTT

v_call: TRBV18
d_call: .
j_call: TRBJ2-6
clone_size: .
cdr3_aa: CASSGPLGPRTGANVLTF
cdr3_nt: TGTGCCAGCTCAGGACCCCTGGGGCCCCGGACTGGGGCCAACGTCCTGACTTTC

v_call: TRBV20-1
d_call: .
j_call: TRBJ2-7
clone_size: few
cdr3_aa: CSAEPTGLYEQYF
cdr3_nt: TGCAGTGCTGAACCTACAGGGCTATACGAGCAGTACTTC

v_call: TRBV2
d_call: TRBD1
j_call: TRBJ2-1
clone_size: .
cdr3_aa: CASRRGLYNEQFF
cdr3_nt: TGTGCCAGCAGAAGGGGGCTCTACAATGAGCAGTTCTTC

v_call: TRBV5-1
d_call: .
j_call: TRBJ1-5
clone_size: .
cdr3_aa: CASSLVSGQPQHF
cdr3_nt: TGCGCCAGCAGCTTGGTTAGTGGGCAGCCCCAGCATTTT

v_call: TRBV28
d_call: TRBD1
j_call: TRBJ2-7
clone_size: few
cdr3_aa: CASSRPGTGRYEQYF
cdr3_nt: TGTGCCAGCAGCAGACCCGGGACAGGGCGCTACGAGCAGTACTTC

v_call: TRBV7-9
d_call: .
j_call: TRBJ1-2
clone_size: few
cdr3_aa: CASSLAFWAADGYTF
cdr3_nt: TGTGCCAGCAGCTTAGCTTTCTGGGCGGCGGATGGCTACACCTTC

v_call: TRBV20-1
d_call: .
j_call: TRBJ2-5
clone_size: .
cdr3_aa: CSGTRVSKTQYF
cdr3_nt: TGCAGTGGCACAAGGGTCTCGAAGACCCAGTACTTC

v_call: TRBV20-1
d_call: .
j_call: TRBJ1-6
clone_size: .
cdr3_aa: CSASRGSSYNSPLHF
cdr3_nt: TGCAGTGCTAGCCGGGGTAGCTCCTATAATTCACCCCTCCACTTT

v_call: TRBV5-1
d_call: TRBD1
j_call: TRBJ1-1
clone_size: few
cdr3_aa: CASSYSGGSTEAFF
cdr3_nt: TGCGCCAGCAGCTATTCAGGGGGGAGCACTGAAGCTTTCTTT

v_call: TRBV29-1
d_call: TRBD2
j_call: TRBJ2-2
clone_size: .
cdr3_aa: CSVDGLAGNTGELFF
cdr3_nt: TGCAGCGTTGACGGGCTAGCGGGAAACACCGGGGAGCTGTTTTTT

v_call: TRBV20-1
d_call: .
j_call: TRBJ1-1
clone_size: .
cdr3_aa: CSARGRGIGDTEAFF
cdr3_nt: TGCAGTGCTAGAGGCCGGGGGATAGGAGACACTGAAGCTTTCTTT

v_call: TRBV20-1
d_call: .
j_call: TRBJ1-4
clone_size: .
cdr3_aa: CSAQGRGVEKLFF
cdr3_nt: TGCAGTGCTCAGGGCCGCGGGGTCGAAAAACTGTTTTTT

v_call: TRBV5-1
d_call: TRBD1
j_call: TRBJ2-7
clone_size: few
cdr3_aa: CASSSGTASFEQYF
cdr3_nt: TGCGCCAGCAGCTCCGGGACAGCCTCTTTCGAGCAGTACTTC

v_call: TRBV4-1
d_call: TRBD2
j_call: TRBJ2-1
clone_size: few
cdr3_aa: CASSQIIAGGSNEQFF
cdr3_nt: TGCGCCAGCAGCCAAATTATAGCGGGGGGGTCCAATGAGCAGTTCTTC

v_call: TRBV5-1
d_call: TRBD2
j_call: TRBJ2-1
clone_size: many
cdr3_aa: CASSLFSVAGGQGNEQFF
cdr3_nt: TGCGCCAGCAGCTTATTTTCTGTGGCGGGGGGCCAGGGCAATGAGCAGTTCTTC

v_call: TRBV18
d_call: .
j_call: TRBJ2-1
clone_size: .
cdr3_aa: CASSPPLGNQYNEQFF
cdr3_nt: TGTGCCAGCTCACCACCCCTGGGGAACCAGTACAATGAGCAGTTCTTC

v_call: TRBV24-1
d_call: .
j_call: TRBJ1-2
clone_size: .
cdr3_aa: CATTPTDRYGYTF
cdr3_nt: TGTGCCACCACCCCGACGGATAGATATGGCTACACCTTC

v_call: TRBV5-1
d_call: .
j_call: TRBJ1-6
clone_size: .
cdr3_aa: CASSLNLATNSPLHF
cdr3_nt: TGCGCCAGCAGCTTGAATCTTGCAACAAATTCACCCCTCCACTTT

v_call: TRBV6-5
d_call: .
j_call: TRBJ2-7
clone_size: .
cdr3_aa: CASSYSSSGEFEQYF
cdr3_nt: TGTGCCAGCAGTTACTCGAGCTCTGGGGAGTTCGAGCAGTACTTC

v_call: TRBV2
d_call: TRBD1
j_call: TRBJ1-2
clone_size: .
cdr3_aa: CASSDRGVSYGYTF
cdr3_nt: TGTGCCAGCAGTGACAGGGGGGTCTCCTATGGCTACACCTTC

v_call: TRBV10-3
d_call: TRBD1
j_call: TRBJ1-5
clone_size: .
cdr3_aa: CAIRRGQGDQPQHF
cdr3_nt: TGTGCCATCAGAAGGGGACAGGGGGATCAGCCCCAGCATTTT

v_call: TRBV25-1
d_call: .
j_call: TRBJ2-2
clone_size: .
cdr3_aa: CASSATRELFF
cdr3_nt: TGTGCCAGCAGTGCGACGAGGGAGCTGTTTTTT

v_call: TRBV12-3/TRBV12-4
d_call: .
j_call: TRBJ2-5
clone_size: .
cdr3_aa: CASSLGGSGAQYF
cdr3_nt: TGTGCCAGCAGTTTAGGGGGATCGGGGGCCCAGTACTTC

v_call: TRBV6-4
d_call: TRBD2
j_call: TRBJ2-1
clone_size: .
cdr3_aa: CASSASGGAWNEQFF
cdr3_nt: TGTGCCAGCAGTGCGTCCGGGGGGGCCTGGAATGAGCAGTTCTTC

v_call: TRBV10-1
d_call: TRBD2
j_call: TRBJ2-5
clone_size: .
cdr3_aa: CASSAGTSEAETQYF
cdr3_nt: TGCGCCAGCAGTGCGGGGACTAGTGAAGCGGAGACCCAGTACTTC

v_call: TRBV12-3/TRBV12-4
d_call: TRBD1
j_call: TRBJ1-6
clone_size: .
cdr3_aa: CASSFGRGNSPLHF
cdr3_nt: TGTGCCAGCAGTTTTGGCAGGGGGAATTCACCCCTCCACTTT

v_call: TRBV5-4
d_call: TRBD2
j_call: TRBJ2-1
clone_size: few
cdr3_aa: CASSPRGLEGNEQFF
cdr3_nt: TGTGCCAGCAGCCCGCGAGGACTAGAGGGCAATGAGCAGTTCTTC

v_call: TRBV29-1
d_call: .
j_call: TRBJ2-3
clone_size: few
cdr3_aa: CSGLPFTDTQYF
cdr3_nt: TGCAGCGGGCTGCCGTTCACAGATACGCAGTATTTT

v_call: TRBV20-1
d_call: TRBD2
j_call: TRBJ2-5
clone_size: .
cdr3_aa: CSASGAGGSQETQYF
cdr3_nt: TGCAGTGCTAGCGGGGCCGGGGGGTCACAAGAGACCCAGTACTTC

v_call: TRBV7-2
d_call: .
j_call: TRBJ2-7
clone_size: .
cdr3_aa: CASSLPTVFSYEQYF
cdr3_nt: TGTGCCAGCAGCTTGCCGACTGTATTCTCCTACGAGCAGTACTTC